Following are 8 T cell receptor beta chains from one sample sequenced in a study of CD4 T cells in relation to SARS-CoV-2 and coronaviruses. For these TCRs, the target antigens are not known. Clones were sequenced by immunoSEQ multiplex PCR, and TCRdb holds only the in-frame ones, with some missing. This repertoire shows roughly 20,000 clones, 70% to 85% found once; its top ten account for about 21%. Before the COVID-19 pandemic, during about 2010-2018, CD4+ T cells were taken from unexposed donors. After nine to ten days of culture, CD4+ T cells were isolated. The sample comprised CD4+ T cells from PBMCs, cultured in vitro. Receptors originate from a human donor in good health.

The rearrangement uses TRBV12-3 or TRBV12-4 and TRBJ1-2; D is uncertain. Trimming removed 1 base from V and 2 bases from J, with 5 bases in between. This CDR3 is built from 13 residues. The CDR3 protein is CASSLDRNYGYTF. For the CDR3, the DNA is TGTGCCAGCAGTTTAGACCGGAACTATGGCTACACCTTC.

V gene TRBV4-1 combines with J gene TRBJ1-6, with 7 bases identical to TRBD1. The CDR3 consists of 17 residues. Trimming at V came to 6 bases and at J to 7 bases, leaving 15 bases not matched to a gene. Germline V lookup: CDR1 MGHRA, CDR2 YSYEKL. CDR3 nucleotides: TGCGCCAGCAGTACGACGACAGGGACTATAATGAATTCACCCCTCCACTTT. It yields the protein CASSTTTGTIMNSPLHF.

The table lists this clone with a count of one. The J gene is TRBJ2-2, the V gene TRBV19, with D possibly being TRBD1 or TRBD2 (5 bases each). This CDR3 is 14 amino acids long. Germline CDR1 reads LNHDA; CDR2 reads SQIVND (reference sequence). Trimming pared 5 bases from V and 6 bases from J, leaving 13 bases between. The CDR3 DNA is TGTGCCAGTAGTGTAACCGGGACCCCCGGGGAGCTGTTTTTT. Amino acids: CASSVTGTPGELFF.

The chain links TRBV7-3 to TRBJ1-1, with D uncertain. This CDR3 has 15 amino acids. The germline V gene encodes CDR1 SGHTA and CDR2 FQGTGA. V shed 8 bases and J shed 4 bases, with 20 bases lying between them. CDR3 amino acids: CASSLLGGEFTEAFF. The DNA of the CDR3 is TGTGCCAGCTCTCTTCTAGGCGGGGAGTTCACTGAAGCTTTCTTT. Complete variable domain (other parts from reference TRBV7-3 and TRBJ1-1): GAGVSQTPSNKVTEKGKYVELRCDPISGHTALYWYRQSLGQGPEFLIYFQGTGAADDSGLPNDRFFAVRPEGSVSTLKIQRTERGDSAVYLCASSLLGGEFTEAFFGQGTRLTVV.

Only one count was recorded for this clone. The chain links TRBV24-1 to TRBJ1-2, with TRBD1 as a possible D gene (5 bases). In germline, CDR1 is KGHDR, CDR2 SFDVKD. The CDR3 runs 14 residues. V was shortened by 3 bases and J by 8 bases, with 15 bases between the two germline ends. CDR3 sequence (DNA): TGTGCCACCAGTGATCCCTCAGGGCCCTACGGCTACACCTTC. Translating it yields CATSDPSGPYGYTF.

J is TRBJ2-3 and V is TRBV10-3; D ambiguous. V shed 0 bases and J shed 0 bases, with 4 bases lying between them. Per the germline V gene, CDR1 is ENHRY and CDR2 is SYGVKD. The CDR3 has 14 amino acids. The CDR3 bases are TGTGCCATCAGTGAGTCGGGAAGCACAGATACGCAGTATTTT. Translation: CAISESGSTDTQYF.

This clone has more than one count but fewer than ten. This chain connects TRBV7-9 to TRBJ2-2; unclear D gene. Germline values: CDR1 SEHNR, CDR2 FQNEAQ (reference sequence). The CDR3 consists of 14 residues. The ends were cut back, 6 bases at V and 1 base at J, with 9 bases in the middle. CDR3 residues: CASSKTVNTGELFF. Here the CDR3 DNA reads TGTGCCAGCAGTAAGACTGTGAACACCGGGGAGCTGTTTTTT.

The chain couples TRBV20-1 to TRBJ2-7; D unclear. The CDR3 is 11 amino acids. V was clipped by 0 bases and J by 12 bases, with 12 bases between them. Germline V gives CDR1 DFQATT, CDR2 SNEGSKA (reference sequence). The CDR3 nucleotides read TGCAGTGCTAGAGATGTGGGCAGGCTGTACTTC. Its translation: CSARDVGRLYF.